A single sample is the source of the 5 T cell receptor beta chains below, sequenced in a study of blood T cell repertoires in COVID-19 (dated by TCRdb to the early 2020s). Libraries were built with the immunoSEQ multiplex PCR assay. The source is immuneACCESS, and TCRdb retained only in-frame sequences with V and J called. Part of the clones is not carried over; for the studies checked, unresolved V genes explain less than half of this, and the remainder is unexplained. The sample has 200,000 to 300,000 clones on record, about 91% of them singletons. The ten most abundant clones make up around 1.3% of the sample. Source material: PBMCs or T cells enriched from blood (not recorded which). The receptors shown here come from a woman aged 40 to 55 with acute COVID-19.

CDR3 sequence (DNA): TGCGCCAGCAGTCCCGGACAGGGTGCCGGGGAGCTGTTTTTT. It is translated as CASSPGQGAGELFF. The rearrangement joins TRBV10-1 to TRBJ2-2; 8 nucleotides agree with TRBD1. Germline V gene data show CDR1 as WNHNN and CDR2 as SYGVQD (reference sequence). V gave up 5 bases and J gave up 6 bases; unmatched junction bases: 5. This CDR3 comprises 14 residues.

The chain uses TRBV7-2 and TRBJ2-1; TRBD2 matches at 9 bases. This CDR3 comprises 16 residues. In germline, CDR1 is SGHTA, CDR2 FQGNSA. J was trimmed by 5 bases and V by 2 bases; bases with no gene match: 7. CDR3 in amino acids: CASSLSGLAGNNEQFF. In nucleotides, the CDR3 is TGTGCCAGCAGCTTATCCGGGCTAGCGGGAAACAATGAGCAGTTCTTC.

V gene TRBV3-1 (or the pseudogene TRBV3-2) combines with J gene TRBJ2-3, with TRBD2 matching over 8 bases. With V trimmed by 1 base and J by 9 bases, 9 bases remained unmatched. This CDR3 is built from 15 residues. CDR1 is LGHDT and CDR2 is YNNKEL in the germline V gene (reference sequence). CDR3 sequence: CASSQGAASGLTQYF. The CDR3 region has the DNA TGTGCCAGCAGCCAAGGGGCCGCTAGCGGGCTAACGCAGTATTTT.

The chain combines TRBV18 with TRBJ1-4; a weak D match, TRBD1 (5 bases). CDR1 is KGHSH and CDR2 is LQKENI in the germline V gene. Trimming shortened V by 0 bases and J by 7 bases, and 6 bases separated the two germline ends. The CDR3 totals 13 residues. The CDR3 DNA reads TGTGCCAGCTCACCACCGGGACTTGAAAAACTGTTTTTT. It specifies CASSPPGLEKLFF.

The gene calls are TRBV7-3 and TRBJ2-7; 7 positions agree with TRBD2. The length of the CDR3 is 16 residues. Germline trimming cut 3 bases from V and 5 bases from J; bases unmatched to any gene: 13. Germline CDR1 is SGHTA and CDR2 is FQGTGA. In DNA, the CDR3 is TGTGCCAGCAGCTTTAGGTTGAGCGGGAACAACGACGAGCAGTACTTC. Translation gives CASSFRLSGNNDEQYF.